This TCR beta chain originates from a study of PD-1 blockade in classical Hodgkin lymphoma. Whole-study findings and limits: Reported findings placed baseline TCR diversity lower in newly diagnosed patients (compared with healthy donors).

Profiled with immunoSEQ multiplex PCR; TCRdb holds only in-frame clones, not every one. Found here are some 4,600 clones, 70% to 85% of them singletons; the top ten hold about 24%. Concerning this clone: The antigen is unknown.

All patients experienced relapse after autologous stem cell transplantation, and brentuximab vedotin exposure was variable. CD8+ T cell isolation from thawed PBMCs was performed by magnetic negative selection. V was pared by 2 bases and J by 0 bases, with 3 bases of the junction left unmatched. Germline CDR1 reads SNHLY; CDR2 reads FYNNEI. The CDR3 has 16 amino acids. This chain links TRBV2 with TRBJ2-2, with 7 positions matching TRBD2. Source: CD8+ T cells from blood, taken at baseline. The clonotype was recovered from a human donor with classical Hodgkin lymphoma. The CDR3 nucleotides read TGTGCCAGCAGTGAACAAGCGGGGTCGAACACCGGGGAGCTGTTTTTT. It codes for CASSEQAGSNTGELFF.